Below, 22 T cell receptor beta chains from the same sample are listed, as sequenced in a study of beta chain features in type 1 diabetes. Study-wide findings and caveats: The study found moderately but significantly shorter TCRB CDR3s in all four CD4+ subsets of Type 1 diabetes patients.

No antigens are known for them. Reverse transcription of all isolated RNA meant that expressed TCRB transcripts were sequenced. The data were produced by immunoSEQ multiplex PCR, yet TCRdb's version contains in-frame clones alone and is incomplete. The table includes about 650,000 clones, around 12% detected once. Specimen: naive CD4+ T cells from blood. The receptors originated from a young man with type 1 diabetes.

This clone was picked up a small number of times. The V call is TRBV5-6, the J call TRBJ1-4; D might be TRBD1 (5 bases). The CDR3 runs to 15 residues. Per the germline V gene, CDR1 is SGHDT and CDR2 is YYEEEE. V gave up 1 base and J gave up 2 bases, with 9 bases separating them. The CDR3 reads CASSLKGPTNEKLFF. The CDR3 DNA sequence: TGTGCCAGCAGCTTGAAGGGACCGACTAATGAAAAACTGTTTTTT.

The rearrangement joins TRBV5-1 to TRBJ2-5; a weak D match, TRBD1 (6 bases). V was pared by 2 bases and J by 2 bases, with 13 bases between. The CDR3 is made up of 15 amino acids. Looked up from germline, CDR1 is SGHRS and CDR2 is YFSETQ. CDR3 sequence reads: CASSLVPTGQETQYF. The CDR3 bases are TGCGCCAGCAGCTTAGTACCAACAGGGCAAGAGACCCAGTACTTC.

This clone was detected a few times. V gene TRBV9 combines with J gene TRBJ1-5; D is possibly TRBD1 (5 bases). CDR1 and CDR2 from the germline V gene are SGDLS and YYNGEE. V was pared by 0 bases and J by 5 bases, with 9 bases between. The CDR3 consists of 14 residues. CDR3 nucleotides: TGTGCCAGCAGCGTAGGGGGGATGTATCAGCCCCAGCATTTT. Residues: CASSVGGMYQPQHF.

This clone occurred a few times. J is TRBJ1-5 and V is TRBV2; 12 bases align to TRBD1. This CDR3 is built from 16 residues. CDR1 and CDR2 from the germline V gene are SNHLY and FYNNEI. The trim removed 8 bases at V and 2 bases at J, leaving 7 bases unmatched. The CDR3 here is CASRPGTGGGNQPQHF. For the CDR3, the DNA is TGTGCCAGCCGTCCCGGGACAGGGGGCGGCAATCAGCCCCAGCATTTT.

This clone was seen only a few times. V gene TRBV7-2 combines with J gene TRBJ1-1; the match to TRBD1 covers 12 bases. CDR1 is SGHTA, CDR2 FQGNSA, per germline. The CDR3 is 17 residues long. V gave up 5 bases and J gave up 4 bases; unmatched junction bases: 11. This chain's CDR3 is CASSIPQGQGAFTEAFF. In nucleotides, the CDR3 is TGTGCCAGCAGCATACCTCAGGGACAGGGGGCCTTCACTGAAGCTTTCTTT.

Of note for this clone: Other DNA sequences in this specimen translate into the identical CDR3. This chain joins TRBV4-3 and TRBJ1-5; maybe TRBD1 (5 bases). This CDR3 has 17 amino acids. Between the trimmed V and J ends, which lost 3 bases and 2 bases, there was a span of 17 bases. Germline CDR1 LGHNA, CDR2 YSLEER. DNA of the CDR3: TGCGCCAGCAGCCAGGCTACAGGCGGGGGGGGCAATCAGCCCCAGCATTTT. Its protein is CASSQATGGGGNQPQHF.

V and J are TRBV27 and TRBJ2-3, with 9 bases that match TRBD2. Germline lookup yields CDR1 MNHEY and CDR2 SMNVEV (reference sequence). The V and J ends lost 6 bases and 1 base, in that order; junction bases with no gene match: 2. This CDR3 is 14 amino acids long. CDR3 in DNA: TGTGCCAGCAGGGCTAGCGGGGGCACAGATACGCAGTATTTT. Its protein is CASRASGGTDTQYF.

This clone was detected only a few times. V gene TRBV20-1 combines with J gene TRBJ1-5; D remains unclear. Germline CDR1 and CDR2: DFQATT and SNEGSKA (reference sequence). CDR3 length equals 11 residues. V lost 8 bases to trimming and J lost 4 bases, with 9 bases between them. This chain's CDR3 is CSLSRNQPQHF. In DNA form, the CDR3 reads TGCAGTCTCAGCCGAAATCAGCCCCAGCATTTT.

The sample holds a few counts of this clone. The chain links TRBV7-6 to TRBJ1-3; D not certain. V gave up 5 bases and J gave up 0 bases, with 14 bases separating them. This CDR3 has 16 residues. Per the germline V gene, CDR1 is SGHVS and CDR2 is FNYEAQ. This CDR3 reads CASSTSKGGSGNTIYF. In DNA form, the CDR3 reads TGTGCCAGCAGCACCAGCAAAGGTGGCTCTGGAAACACCATATATTTT.

CDR3 in amino acids: CASSRGQDTQYF. In DNA form, the CDR3 reads TGTGCCAGCAGCCGCGGACAGGACACGCAGTATTTT. The chain is built from TRBV7-2 and TRBJ2-3; 7 nucleotides line up with TRBD1. Germline lookup yields CDR1 SGHTA and CDR2 FQGNSA. With 5 bases clipped from V and 9 bases from J, the junction kept 5 bases outside the gene matches. The CDR3 has 12 residues. The full variable domain, with the rest looked up from reference TRBV7-2 and TRBJ2-3, is GAGVSQSPSNKVTEKGKDVELRCDPISGHTALYWYRQSLGQGLEFLIYFQGNSAPDKSGLPSDRFSAERTGGSVSTLTIQRTQQEDSAVYLCASSRGQDTQYFGPGTRLTVL.

A few counts support this clone. The rearrangement links TRBV5-4 to TRBJ2-1; TRBD1 is a possible D gene (5 bases). V was shortened by 5 bases and J by 7 bases, with 13 bases between the two germline ends. The CDR3 length is 13 residues. Germline CDR1 and CDR2: SGHNT and YYREEE (reference sequence). CDR3 sequence (DNA): TGTGCCAGCAGTCAAACGACAGAAAATGAGCAGTTCTTC. It specifies CASSQTTENEQFF.

CDR3 coding DNA: TGCGCCAGCAGCCAAGTTATGGGACAGGGCTATGGCTACACCTTC. Encoded protein: CASSQVMGQGYGYTF. The chain links TRBV4-1 to TRBJ1-2; 9 bases align to TRBD1. Germline V lookup: CDR1 MGHRA, CDR2 YSYEKL. Germline trimming cut 1 base from V and 4 bases from J; bases unmatched to any gene: 4. The CDR3 totals 15 residues.

This clone was seen more than once but under ten times. The chain recombines TRBV29-1 with TRBJ2-3; D remains unclear. The V gene's germline CDR1 is SQVTM and CDR2 ANQGSEA. The CDR3 has 12 residues. Trimming pared 2 bases from V and 3 bases from J, leaving 6 bases between. CDR3: CSVEIVTDTQYF. For the CDR3, the DNA is TGCAGCGTTGAAATAGTAACAGATACGCAGTATTTT.

This clone came up a few times. J is TRBJ2-5 and V is TRBV11-2; TRBD1 matches at 10 bases. Germline CDR1 is SGHAT and CDR2 is FQNNGV. The CDR3 covers 16 residues. Trimming took 2 bases from V and 1 from J; bases not matched to a gene: 4. The chain's CDR3 is CASSLYGTGVQETQYF. CDR3 nucleotides: TGTGCCAGCAGCTTATATGGGACAGGGGTCCAAGAGACCCAGTACTTC.

This clone appeared a single time. CDR3 sequence reads: CASSLFLVESYEQYF. The CDR3 bases are TGTGCCAGCAGCTTATTTCTAGTTGAGTCCTACGAGCAGTACTTC. The chain couples TRBV7-2 to TRBJ2-7; no reliable D call. The CDR3 is 15 amino acids. From germline, CDR1 is SGHTA and CDR2 FQGNSA. Trimming cost V 2 bases and J 1 base, with 12 bases left between them.

This clone was detected only a few times. V is TRBV5-4 and J is TRBJ2-3; weak D call: TRBD2 (6 bases). V was shortened by 2 bases and J by 0 bases, with 10 bases between the two germline ends. The CDR3 extends over 15 amino acids. Per the germline V gene, CDR1 is SGHNT and CDR2 is YYREEE (reference sequence). CDR3 coding DNA: TGTGCCAGCAGCTTCGGGGACTTAAGCACAGATACGCAGTATTTT. As protein: CASSFGDLSTDTQYF.

The chain links TRBV2 to TRBJ2-1, with TRBD1 matching over 10 bases. Germline CDR1 SNHLY, CDR2 FYNNEI. CDR3 length: 17 residues. V was pared by 5 bases and J by 4 bases, with 11 bases of the junction left unmatched. The CDR3 is CASSRTGGGYRYNEQFF. CDR3 in DNA: TGTGCCAGCAGTAGGACAGGGGGAGGGTACAGGTACAATGAGCAGTTCTTC.

This clone was counted a few times. This CDR3 is CASSLASQGQYF. The DNA for the CDR3 is TGTGCCAGCAGCTTAGCTAGTCAGGGGCAGTACTTC. The J gene is TRBJ2-7, the V gene TRBV11-2, with D possibly TRBD1 on 5 matching bases. CDR1 SGHAT and CDR2 FQNNGV come from the germline V gene. V lost 1 base, J lost 9 bases, and 10 bases lay in between. There are 12 residues in the CDR3.

The chain recombines TRBV6-5 with TRBJ1-3; D is possibly TRBD1 (5 bases). There are 14 residues in the CDR3. Germline CDR1 reads MNHEY; CDR2 reads SVGAGI. Trimming removed 4 bases at V and 3 bases at J, with 10 bases between. CDR3 residues: CASSFGTLGNTIYF. The CDR3 coding sequence is TGTGCCAGCAGTTTCGGGACGCTTGGAAACACCATATATTTT.

The rearrangement uses TRBV2 and TRBJ2-1; D is perhaps TRBD1 (6 bases). Deletions cut 5 bases from V and 2 bases from J, with 10 bases between. This CDR3 contains 14 residues. Germline V gene data show CDR1 as SNHLY and CDR2 as FYNNEI. The chain's CDR3 is CASSKQGTYNEQFF. CDR3 bases: TGTGCCAGCAGTAAACAGGGTACCTACAATGAGCAGTTCTTC. The entire variable domain, with the rest obtained from reference TRBV2 and TRBJ2-1, is as follows: EPEVTQTPSHQVTQMGQEVILRCVPISNHLYFYWYRQILGQKVEFLVSFYNNEISEKSEIFDDQFSVERPDGSNFTLKIRSTKLEDSAMYFCASSKQGTYNEQFFGPGTRLTVL.

The V and J genes are TRBV18 and TRBJ2-7; tentative D call: TRBD2 (5 bases). Between the trimmed V and J ends, which lost 0 bases and 3 bases, there was a span of 12 bases. Germline V gene lookup returns CDR1 KGHSH and CDR2 LQKENI. The CDR3 covers 15 residues. The CDR3 DNA is TGTGCCAGCTCACCACCTTTTACGGGGAACTACGAGCAGTACTTC. Its protein is CASSPPFTGNYEQYF.

The chain uses TRBV29-1 and TRBJ1-4, with 7 bases lining up with TRBD1. V was clipped by 7 bases and J by 7 bases; unmatched bases: 12. The CDR3 has 14 residues. The V gene's germline CDR1 is SQVTM and CDR2 ANQGSEA. CDR3 region: CSGLGTGTVEKLFF. The DNA for the CDR3 is TGCAGCGGACTTGGTACCGGGACAGTTGAAAAACTGTTTTTT.